This T cell receptor beta chain came from a study of cytomegalovirus exposure and HLA in healthy donors. On this clone: Antigen specificity is unknown.

The study, taken as a whole, reports: Earlier analysis found most TCR beta V segments productive about 90% or about 30% of the time. Most CMV-associated TCR beta chains appeared HLA-restricted in a later analysis.

60 Vbeta and 13 Jbeta primers were used in PCR. Measured with immunoSEQ multiplex PCR; TCRdb has only the in-frame clones, and not every one. The repertoire holds fewer than 250,000 clones, more than 75% seen once, with 4.5% to 7% in the top ten. V gave up 7 bases and J gave up 7 bases, with 19 bases separating them. In germline, CDR1 is SNHLY, CDR2 FYNNEI. CDR3 size: 15 residues. This sequence originates from a man aged 35 to 55 in good health and CMV-seropositive. Source material: PBMCs. The rearrangement links TRBV2 to TRBJ1-4; a weak D match, TRBD1 (5 bases). CDR3 nucleotide sequence: TGTGCCAGCATAATGTGGACATCTTGGGGTGAAAAACTGTTTTTT. Its translation: CASIMWTSWGEKLFF.